This T cell receptor beta chain is drawn from a study of T cells in Graves' hyperthyroidism and ophthalmopathy (dated by TCRdb to between 2018 and 2021). Study-wide context: To identify TCR V-J signatures that set the groups apart, the researchers used a discovery cohort of more than 95 patients, made up of around 40 with Graves' ophthalmopathy and 57 with stable Graves' hyperthyroidism. The paper reports TCR Vbeta CDR3 sequencing of approximately 140 peripheral blood samples: some 44 ophthalmopathy, under 80 hyperthyroidism and approximately 17 progressor patients. The 100 or so discovery patients were randomly split 7:3 into training and test sets. Whether ophthalmopathy could be predicted prospectively was tested in an independent validation cohort made up of about 18 hyperthyroidism patients plus 17 patients who later progressed to ophthalmopathy. Following sampling, methimazole starting at 30 mg daily was given to hyperthyroidism patients, and high-dose intravenous methylprednisolone was given to ophthalmopathy patients. In about 6 Graves' hyperthyroidism patients, the study also compared T-cell repertoires from thyroid tissue with T-cell repertoires from blood.

Trimmed from V: 6 bases; trimmed from J: 11 bases; junction bases lacking a gene match: 12. There are 15 amino acids in the CDR3, from cysteine to phenylalanine inclusive. CDR3 DNA only is kept here, 45 bases in frame from base 1. The germline V gene provides CDR1 SGHVS and CDR2 FQNEAQ. What the research found in general, with its limitations: Sample size was not statistically predetermined, and investigators were not blinded to group allocation. Most expanded thyroid clonotypes (frequency above 0.001) were also found in blood, which suggests that blood repertoires may mirror thyroid immune responses. During validation, the model predicted progression to ophthalmopathy a median of around six months ahead of onset, with almost 71% sensitivity and less than 85% specificity. A model built on a 13 V-J signature distinguished ophthalmopathy from stable hyperthyroidism, reaching roughly 88% sensitivity and about 81% specificity in cross-validation and 80%/75% in testing.

The TCR beta CDR3 regions were amplified from the RNA transcripts. The TCR CDR3 was subjected to a first round of RT-PCR using the HTBI primer set and the Qiagen OneStep RT-PCR kit. Libraries were constructed in a second round of multiplex PCR, after which size selection and purification were carried out. Libraries were sequenced paired-end with 100 bp reads on an Illumina HiSeq2000. The original pipeline was this. SOAPnuke was used to process the raw data, removing reads that contained adapters or uncalled bases, had a mean Phred below 15, or lacked an exact match to the constant primer or identifier. High-quality paired reads were merged with COPE v1.2.5, and unique nucleotide sequences were defined as clonotypes. Clonotypes were aligned to IMGT TRBV, TRBD and TRBJ reference segments using MiTCR v1.1. Analysis was restricted to V-J combinations with a frequency above 0.0001, which covered roughly 99% of repertoires. A TCS score was defined as the ratio of F50 (clonal expansion) to E x V (chaos), with BLOSUM62-based TCRdist applied between CDR3 peptides within each V-J. Welch's t-statistics and random forest reduced 450 to 600 V-J features to 10 to 15, which were used in a naive Bayes classifier (R e1071). Thyroid-blood repertoire similarity was quantified with the Morisita-Horn index. TCRdb applied fastp at Q25 and MiXCR to the public reads, then kept only in-frame beta chains. A single entry per CDR3 protein holds the most common genes and DNA from its merged rows. These V and J calls rely on TCRdb rather than the paper's analysis. Across this sample there are roughly 100,000 distinct CDR3 sequences, with 35% to 50% seen only once. Roughly 10% of the sample comes from the top ten.

As for this clonotype: Which antigen it targets is not known. A read error may explain this, as a much larger clone is one base away.

Stable Graves' hyperthyroidism was defined as the absence of progression to ophthalmopathy over 18 months of follow-up. The hyperthyroidism patients were between 18 and 65 years old and newly diagnosed, with a disease duration of less than 2 months. Any patient with an uncontrolled infection, another autoimmune disease, pregnancy or lactation was excluded. Clinical symptoms, serum thyroxine and TRAb, thyroid ultrasound, and orbital computed tomography formed the basis for the diagnoses. Trizol reagent was used to extract total RNA, and RNA quality was then checked on an Agilent 2100 Bioanalyzer. The sequence was collected from a woman younger than 45 with Graves' hyperthyroidism. Recombination connected TRBV7-8 to TRBJ1-6; 8 of the junction bases match TRBD1. The sequenced sample was peripheral blood or thyroid tissue (not recorded which). The nucleotides are TGTGCCAGCAGTCCGCCGGGACAGGATGATCCACCCCTCCACTTT. This translates into CASSPPGQDDPPLHF.